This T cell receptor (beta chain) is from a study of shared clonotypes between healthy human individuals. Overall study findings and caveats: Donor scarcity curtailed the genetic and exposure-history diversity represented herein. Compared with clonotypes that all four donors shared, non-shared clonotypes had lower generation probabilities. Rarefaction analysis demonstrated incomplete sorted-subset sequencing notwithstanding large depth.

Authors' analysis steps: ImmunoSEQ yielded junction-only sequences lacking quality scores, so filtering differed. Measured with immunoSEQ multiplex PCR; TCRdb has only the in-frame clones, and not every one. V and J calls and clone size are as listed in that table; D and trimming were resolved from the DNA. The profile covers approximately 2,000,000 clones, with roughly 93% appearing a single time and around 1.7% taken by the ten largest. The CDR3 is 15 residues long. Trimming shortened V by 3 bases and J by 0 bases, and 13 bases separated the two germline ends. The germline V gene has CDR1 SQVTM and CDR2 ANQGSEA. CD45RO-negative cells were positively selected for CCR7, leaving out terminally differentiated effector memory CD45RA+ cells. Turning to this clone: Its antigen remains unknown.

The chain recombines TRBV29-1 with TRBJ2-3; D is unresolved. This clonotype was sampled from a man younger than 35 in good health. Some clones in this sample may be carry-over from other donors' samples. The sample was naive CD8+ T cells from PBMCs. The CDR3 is CSVDRSDLSTDTQYF. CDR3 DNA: TGCAGCGTTGACAGGAGCGACCTTAGCACAGATACGCAGTATTTT.